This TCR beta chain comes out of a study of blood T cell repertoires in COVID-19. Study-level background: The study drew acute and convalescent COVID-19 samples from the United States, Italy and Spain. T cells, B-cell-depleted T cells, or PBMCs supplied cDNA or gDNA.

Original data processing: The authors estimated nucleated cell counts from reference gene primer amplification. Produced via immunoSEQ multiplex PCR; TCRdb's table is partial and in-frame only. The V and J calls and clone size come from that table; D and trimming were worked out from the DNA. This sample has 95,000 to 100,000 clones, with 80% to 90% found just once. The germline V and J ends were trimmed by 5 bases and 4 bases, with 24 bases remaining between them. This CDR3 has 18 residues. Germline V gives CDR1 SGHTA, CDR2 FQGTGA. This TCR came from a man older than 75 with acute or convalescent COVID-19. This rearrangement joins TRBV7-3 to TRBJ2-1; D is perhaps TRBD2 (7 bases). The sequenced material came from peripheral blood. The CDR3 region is CASSREGGHLATYNEQFF. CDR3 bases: TGTGCCAGCAGCCGAGAGGGGGGGCATCTAGCGACTTACAATGAGCAGTTCTTC.